Listed here are 31 T cell receptor beta chains from one sample, sequenced in a study of beta chain features in type 1 diabetes. The study reverse transcribed the entire isolated RNA, so it sequenced expressed TCRB transcripts. Produced via immunoSEQ multiplex PCR; TCRdb's table is partial and in-frame only. Here the sample spans 250,000 or so clones, 27% being singletons. The sequencing sample was made of central memory CD4+ T cells from blood. Receptors were obtained from a man under 40 in good health.

The chain links TRBV7-2 to TRBJ2-7; 7 nucleotides agree with TRBD2. The V segment lost 3 bases and the J segment 2 bases; nucleotides outside the gene matches: 7. CDR1 is SGHTA and CDR2 is FQGNSA in the germline V gene. This CDR3 spans 15 amino acids. CDR3 coding DNA: TGTGCCAGCAGCTTTGAAATAGCGGGCCCCTACGAGCAGTACTTC. It encodes CASSFEIAGPYEQYF.

The chain links TRBV30 to TRBJ2-7; D may be TRBD1 (7 bases). CDR1 and CDR2 (germline): GTSNPN, SVGIG (reference sequence). CDR3 size: 13 residues. Between the trimmed V and J ends, which lost 4 bases and 3 bases, there was a span of 13 bases. CDR3 DNA: TGTGCCTGGAACCAGGGGGGCCTCTACGAGCAGTACTTC. This translates into CAWNQGGLYEQYF.

This clone was seen more than once but under ten times. Additional DNA sequences in this sample encode the identical CDR3. The CDR3 DNA reads as TGTGCCACCAGCAGAGATGGTTCTGGAAACACCATATATTTT. Translated, it gives CATSRDGSGNTIYF. V usage is TRBV15 and J usage is TRBJ1-3; D uncertain. With 0 bases removed from V and 1 base from J, the gap between germline ends came to 4 bases. Germline V gene lookup returns CDR1 LNHNV and CDR2 YYDKDF (reference sequence). This CDR3 contains 14 residues.

This clone was detected only a few times. The chain is built from TRBV29-1 and TRBJ1-5, with D perhaps TRBD1 (5 bases). Deletions cut 6 bases from V and 4 bases from J, with 13 bases between. The CDR3 is 13 amino acids. CDR1 is SQVTM and CDR2 is ANQGSEA in the germline V gene. In nucleotides, the CDR3 is TGCAGCGTACAACAGGACCCGAATCAGCCCCAGCATTTT. This gives the protein CSVQQDPNQPQHF.

This clone showed up just a few times. A far larger clone lies a single base away; this is likely a read error. The V call is TRBV9, the J call TRBJ2-6; 15 nucleotides match TRBD2. The CDR3 extends over 18 amino acids. Looked up from germline, CDR1 is SGDLS and CDR2 is YYNGEE. V shed 7 bases, J shed 1 base, and the junction held 6 bases outside the gene matches. The CDR3, as DNA: TGTGCCAGCTGCCCGGGACTAGCGGGAGGTTCTGGGGCCAACGTCCTGACTTTC. As protein: CASCPGLAGGSGANVLTF.

This clone was observed many times. The J gene is TRBJ1-1, the V gene TRBV23-1; D unclear. TRBV23-1 is flagged as an ORF with uncertain function. The V end was cut by 0 bases, the J end by 3 bases, with 8 bases between. The CDR3 loop spans 14 amino acids. The DNA of the CDR3 is TGCGCCAGCAGTCAATCCTGGCGGGACACTGAAGCTTTCTTT. Its protein product is CASSQSWRDTEAFF.

The chain combines TRBV21-1 with TRBJ1-2. TRBV21-1 is flagged as a pseudogene. The length of the CDR3 is 11 residues. The DNA for the CDR3 is TGTGCCAGCAGCCGTGGTTCTGGCTACACCTTC. It yields the protein CASSRGSGYTF.

This clone was detected only a few times. J is TRBJ1-4 and V is TRBV2; no clear D gene. V dropped 4 bases and J dropped 7 bases, with 10 bases sitting between them. In germline, CDR1 is SNHLY, CDR2 FYNNEI. This CDR3 has 13 amino acids. Here the CDR3 reads CASSVEGGEKLFF. The CDR3 coding sequence is TGTGCCAGCAGTGTTGAGGGTGGTGAAAAACTGTTTTTT.

This clone was recorded many times. The chain links TRBV6-5 to TRBJ1-2, with TRBD1 as a possible D gene (6 bases). Trimming removed 5 bases at V and 3 bases at J, with 10 bases between. The germline gives CDR1 MNHEY, CDR2 SVGAGI. The CDR3 has 13 amino acids. CDR3 nucleotides: TGTGCCAGCAGTACAGGGCTTCACTATGGCTACACCTTC. Amino acid sequence: CASSTGLHYGYTF.

This clone has more than one count but fewer than ten. The chain carries TRBV5-5 and TRBJ2-3; TRBD2 matches 7 bases. V dropped 0 bases and J dropped 1; count of bases not matched to a gene: 2. The CDR3 is 15 residues long. Germline CDR1 SGHKS, CDR2 YYEKEE (reference sequence). The CDR3 DNA reads as TGTGCCAGCAGCTTGGGCGGGGGACGCACAGATACGCAGTATTTT. Protein sequence: CASSLGGGRTDTQYF. Drawing the rest from reference TRBV5-5 and TRBJ2-3, the complete variable domain is DAGVTQSPTHLIKTRGQQVTLRCSPISGHKSVSWYQQVLGQGPQFIFQYYEKEERGRGNFPDRFSARQFPNYSSELNVNALLLGDSALYLCASSLGGGRTDTQYFGPGTRLTVL.

Ten or more counts support this clone. Other DNA sequences in this specimen translate into the identical CDR3. The chain links TRBV7-2 to TRBJ2-3, with 7 bases matching TRBD1. The V gene's germline CDR1 is SGHTA and CDR2 FQGNSA. V was clipped by 1 base and J by 1 base; unmatched bases: 2. This CDR3 contains 15 residues. In nucleotides, the CDR3 is TGTGCCAGCAGCTTAGACAGGGGCCGCACAGATACGCAGTATTTT. It translates to CASSLDRGRTDTQYF.

The chain combines TRBV7-9 with TRBJ1-4; D may be TRBD1 (5 bases). In germline, CDR1 is SEHNR, CDR2 FQNEAQ (reference sequence). The length of the CDR3 is 15 residues. Deletions cut 4 bases from V and 2 bases from J, with 11 bases between. CDR3 region: CASSSAGPTNEKLFF. Written as DNA, the CDR3 is TGTGCCAGCAGCTCGGCAGGGCCCACTAATGAAAAACTGTTTTTT. Full variable domain (outside the CDR3, taken from reference TRBV7-9 and TRBJ1-4): DTGVSQNPRHKITKRGQNVTFRCDPISEHNRLYWYRQTLGQGPEFLTYFQNEAQLEKSRLLSDRFSAERPKGSFSTLEIQRTEQGDSAMYLCASSSAGPTNEKLFFGSGTQLSVL.

This clone was seen a handful of times. This chain connects TRBV5-6 to TRBJ2-6, with 9 nucleotides matching TRBD1. V lost 0 bases and J lost 0; bases outside the gene matches: 7. The CDR3 length is 19 residues. Germline V gene sequence: CDR1 SGHDT, CDR2 YYEEEE. CDR3 amino acids: CASSLVGTGTLSGANVLTF. CDR3 DNA sequence: TGTGCCAGCAGCTTGGTCGGGACAGGGACTCTCTCTGGGGCCAACGTCCTGACTTTC.

This clone has a handful of counts. The CDR3 DNA is TGTGCCAGCTCCAAAGGACAGGGACGGACTGAAGCTTTCTTT. Translating gives CASSKGQGRTEAFF. This chain links TRBV5-5 with TRBJ1-1; 8 positions match TRBD1. CDR1 and CDR2 from the germline V gene are SGHKS and YYEKEE (reference sequence). J was trimmed by 5 bases and V by 7 bases; bases with no gene match: 10. CDR3 length: 14 residues.

This clone was picked up a small number of times. The rearrangement uses TRBV2 and TRBJ1-2; unclear D gene. The CDR3 totals 10 residues. CDR1 and CDR2 from the germline V gene are SNHLY and FYNNEI. V gave up 4 bases and J gave up 8 bases, with 5 bases separating them. The DNA of the CDR3 is TGTGCCAGCAGTGCAACGGGCTACACCTTC. This sequence encodes CASSATGYTF.

In regard to this clone: Distinct nucleotide sequences in the sample also encode this CDR3. This chain links TRBV20-1 with TRBJ2-7; D is uncertain. This CDR3 spans 11 amino acids. CDR1 is DFQATT, CDR2 SNEGSKA, per germline (reference sequence). V lost 3 bases and J lost 4, with 7 bases in between. The CDR3 protein is CSASLGYEQYF. Written as DNA, the CDR3 is TGCAGTGCTAGTTTAGGTTACGAGCAGTACTTC.

This clone was observed a few times. V gene TRBV9 combines with J gene TRBJ2-1, with 13 bases identical to TRBD2. The V gene end was trimmed by 3 bases and the J gene end by 10 bases; junction bases not matched to a gene: 10. In germline, CDR1 is SGDLS, CDR2 YYNGEE. This CDR3 region has 16 residues. CDR3 region: CASSAGTSGTSGEQFF. In DNA form, the CDR3 reads TGTGCCAGCAGCGCCGGGACTAGCGGGACTTCGGGGGAGCAGTTCTTC.

The chain is built from TRBV30 and TRBJ2-4, with D possibly matching TRBD1 (5 bases). The CDR3 consists of 11 residues. V lost 5 bases and J lost 4, with 6 bases in between. Germline-derived CDR1 and CDR2 are GTSNPN and SVGIG (reference sequence). The DNA for the CDR3 is TGTGCCTGGGACAGAAAAAACATTCAGTACTTC. Its protein product is CAWDRKNIQYF.

The V gene is TRBV27, the J gene TRBJ2-5; 9 bases are a match to TRBD2. Germline V gives CDR1 MNHEY, CDR2 SMNVEV (reference sequence). Unmatched junction bases numbered 18, after V lost 8 bases and J lost 5 bases. This CDR3 has 17 amino acids. The CDR3 is CASGKWFSGGLSETQYF. In nucleotides, the CDR3 is TGTGCCAGCGGGAAATGGTTCAGCGGGGGGTTATCGGAGACCCAGTACTTC.

The genes are TRBV6-6 and TRBJ2-7; 7 nucleotides line up with TRBD2. V lost 2 bases and J lost 4; bases outside the gene matches: 8. CDR1 and CDR2 (germline): MNHNY, SVGAGI (reference sequence). The CDR3 is 15 residues long. CDR3 bases: TGTGCCAGCAGTTACGGCCTAGCGGCACCTTACGAGCAGTACTTC. Protein product: CASSYGLAAPYEQYF.

V and J are TRBV9 and TRBJ1-2; 10 bases line up with TRBD1. Germline V lookup: CDR1 SGDLS, CDR2 YYNGEE. V shed 2 bases and J 7 bases; nucleotides not matched to a gene: 8. This CDR3 has 15 amino acids. The CDR3 nucleotides are TGTGCCAGCAGCGTCCTGACAGGGGGCGCATCTGGCTACACCTTC. Protein: CASSVLTGGASGYTF.

The sample holds a few counts of this clone. V usage is TRBV11-2 and J usage is TRBJ2-3; possible D gene TRBD2, 6 bases. The CDR3 loop spans 15 amino acids. From germline, CDR1 is SGHAT and CDR2 FQNNGV. V shed 0 bases and J shed 1 base, with 8 bases lying between them. DNA of the CDR3: TGTGCCAGCAGCTTAGAGCCTAGCGGCACAGATACGCAGTATTTT. Protein: CASSLEPSGTDTQYF.

V is TRBV11-2 and J is TRBJ2-7, with D possibly being TRBD2 (7 bases). The CDR3 is 15 residues long. In germline, CDR1 is SGHAT, CDR2 FQNNGV. V dropped 5 bases and J dropped 3 bases, with 17 bases sitting between them. This chain's CDR3 is CASSPLGGGNYEQYF. The CDR3 bases are TGTGCCAGCAGCCCATTAGGGGGGGGCAACTACGAGCAGTACTTC.

This clone was seen a few times. V and J are TRBV9 and TRBJ1-2; D gene ambiguous. The CDR3 runs 16 residues. Germline V gene data show CDR1 as SGDLS and CDR2 as YYNGEE. V shed 0 bases and J shed 0 bases, with 12 bases lying between them. The CDR3 DNA follows: TGTGCCAGCAGCGTAGAGGCGGTGGCTACTAACTATGGCTACACCTTC. It codes for CASSVEAVATNYGYTF.

This chain links TRBV7-8 with TRBJ2-3; no firm D call. Germline lookup yields CDR1 SGHVS and CDR2 FQNEAQ. The CDR3 is 15 amino acids. Trimming stripped 2 bases from V and 1 base from J, with 10 bases between. The CDR3 DNA follows: TGTGCCAGCAGCTTAATGGGAAGGGGCACAGATACGCAGTATTTT. Translating gives CASSLMGRGTDTQYF.

V and J are TRBV30 and TRBJ2-7; tentatively, D is TRBD1 (5 bases). V was clipped by 0 bases and J by 9 bases, with 12 bases between them. Germline V gene lookup returns CDR1 GTSNPN and CDR2 SVGIG (reference sequence). This CDR3 spans 12 amino acids. Here the CDR3 reads CAWSVQGIWQYF. Here the CDR3 DNA reads TGTGCCTGGAGTGTGCAGGGAATATGGCAGTACTTC.

This clone was picked up a small number of times. J is TRBJ2-1 and V is TRBV19; D possibly corresponds to TRBD2 (6 bases). The germline V gene has CDR1 LNHDA and CDR2 SQIVND (reference sequence). V lost 3 bases and J lost 4, with 16 bases in between. CDR3 length equals 16 residues. The DNA of the CDR3 is TGTGCCAGTAGTATCAGCATTGCGGGAAGGTACAATGAGCAGTTCTTC. This gives the protein CASSISIAGRYNEQFF.

CDR3 sequence: CASSPWDPKGETQYF. DNA for the CDR3: TGCGCCAGCAGCCCCTGGGACCCGAAGGGAGAGACCCAGTACTTC. The rearrangement joins TRBV5-1 to TRBJ2-5; either TRBD1 or TRBD2 may fit D (5 bases each). V was shortened by 4 bases and J by 4 bases, with 17 bases between the two germline ends. There are 15 residues in the CDR3. The germline V gene has CDR1 SGHRS and CDR2 YFSETQ.

This rearrangement joins TRBV10-3 to TRBJ2-7, with D possibly being TRBD2 (6 bases). Germline V CDR1 and CDR2: ENHRY, SYGVKD. The length of the CDR3 is 12 residues. Trimming pared 8 bases from V and 5 bases from J, leaving 13 bases between. CDR3 in DNA: TGTGCCATCGGGTCCGGGGGTGACGAGCAGTACTTC. It yields the protein CAIGSGGDEQYF.

The V gene is TRBV30, the J gene TRBJ2-7; D remains unclear. CDR3 size: 14 residues. V was shortened by 1 base and J by 7 bases, with 17 bases between the two germline ends. CDR1 is GTSNPN, CDR2 SVGIG, per germline (reference sequence). The CDR3 DNA reads as TGTGCCTGGAGTGAAGGAGTTTTCCCTTTTGAGCAGTACTTC. It translates to CAWSEGVFPFEQYF.

Comment on this clone: At one end the junction does not follow the germline gene, possibly because of a read error. The chain joins TRBV7-9 to TRBJ2-3, with 11 bases identical to TRBD1. The CDR3 is 16 residues long. The germline CDR1 and CDR2 sequences are SEHNR and FQNEAQ (reference sequence). The CDR3 reads CASSVASPGQGVGQYF. The CDR3 nucleotides are TGTGCCAGCAGCGTAGCCTCTCCGGGACAGGGGGTTGGTCAGTATTTT.